The source of this T cell receptor (beta chain) is a study of T-cell reconstitution after alpha-beta-depleted transplantation in children. The TCRbeta library incorporated unique molecular identifiers. Each CDR3 protein gets one entry after TCRdb re-called the PCR reads with MiXCR. The data hold around 480,000 distinct CDR3 sequences, with approximately 29% observed a single time. Germline loops: CDR1 LNHNV, CDR2 YYDKDF (reference sequence). V gave up 3 bases and J gave up 2 bases; unmatched junction bases: 7. This CDR3 is 17 amino acids long. The TCR sequence derives from a human donor who donated a stem cell graft to a child with aplastic anemia. Here the sequenced sample was PBMCs from the stem cell graft donor, taken from the stem cell graft. V is TRBV15 and J is TRBJ2-3, with 11 positions matching TRBD2. CDR3 sequence reads: CATSRGGTSGFTDTQYF. The CDR3 DNA is TGTGCCACCAGCAGGGGGGGGACTAGCGGATTCACAGATACGCAGTATTTT.